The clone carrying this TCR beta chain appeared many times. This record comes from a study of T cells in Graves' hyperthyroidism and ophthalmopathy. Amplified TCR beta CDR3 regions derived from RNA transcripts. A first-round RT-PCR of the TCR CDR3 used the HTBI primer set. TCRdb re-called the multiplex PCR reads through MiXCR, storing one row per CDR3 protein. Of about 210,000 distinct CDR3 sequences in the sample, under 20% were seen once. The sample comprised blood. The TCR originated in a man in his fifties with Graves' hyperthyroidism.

The CDR3 protein is CASSPDEQFDQPQHF. CDR3 nucleotide sequence: TGTGCCAGCAGCCCGGATGAGCAGTTCGATCAGCCCCAGCATTTT. The chain is built from TRBV2 and TRBJ1-5; D remains ambiguous. Germline CDR1 reads SNHLY; CDR2 reads FYNNEI. CDR3 length: 15 amino acids. V was shortened by 6 bases and J by 5 bases, with 17 bases between the two germline ends.